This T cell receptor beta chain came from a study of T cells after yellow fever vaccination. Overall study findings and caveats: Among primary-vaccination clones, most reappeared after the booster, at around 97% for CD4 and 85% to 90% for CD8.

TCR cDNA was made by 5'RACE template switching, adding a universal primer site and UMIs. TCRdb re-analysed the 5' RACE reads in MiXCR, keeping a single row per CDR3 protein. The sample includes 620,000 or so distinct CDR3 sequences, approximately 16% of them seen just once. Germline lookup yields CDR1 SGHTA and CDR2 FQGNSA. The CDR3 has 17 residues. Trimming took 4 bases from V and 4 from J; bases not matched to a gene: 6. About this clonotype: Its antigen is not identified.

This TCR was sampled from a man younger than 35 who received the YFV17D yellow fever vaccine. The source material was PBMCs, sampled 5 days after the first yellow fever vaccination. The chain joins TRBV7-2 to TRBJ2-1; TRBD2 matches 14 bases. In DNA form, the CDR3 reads TGTGCCAGCAGCTCCTTTCGGACTAGCGGGGGGTACAATGAGCAGTTCTTC. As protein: CASSSFRTSGGYNEQFF.